The clone carrying this T cell receptor beta chain qualifies as medium-sized. The data originate from a study of identical twins. Using its own MiXCR run on the 5' RACE reads, TCRdb lists one record per CDR3 protein. The sample yields 400,000 to 650,000 distinct CDR3 sequences, approximately 22% seen once. CDR3 length: 14 amino acids. V shed 4 bases, J shed 7 bases, and the junction held 5 bases outside the gene matches. The germline CDR1 and CDR2 sequences are SGHKS and YYEKEE (reference sequence). The same data also went into a second study, on T cells expressing NK-cell markers. Per that study: Sorted CD3+CD56+NKG2C+, CD3+CD56+NKG2C- and CD3+CD56-NKG2C+ T-cell subsets were beta-chain profiled. The dominant NKG2C+ clonotypes represented about 1.0-7.5% of CD8+ T cells in five to seven donors.

This chain links TRBV5-5 with TRBJ1-6; 7 nucleotides line up with TRBD1. What was sequenced was CD4+ T cells sorted from blood. The TCR was taken from a woman between 18 and 29 years old in good health. The CDR3 sequence: CASSPRQGNSPLHF. The CDR3 coding sequence is TGTGCCAGCAGCCCACGACAGGGAAATTCACCCCTCCACTTT.